Listed below are T cell receptor beta chains from one sample, sequenced in a study of OX40 agonist ivuxolimab in advanced cancers. Assay used: immunoSEQ multiplex PCR; TCRdb lists only in-frame clones, some missing. The data show approximately 76,000 clones, approximately 93% seen once. The source material was CD4+ or CD8+ T cells sorted from blood, sampled in a trial of the OX40 agonist ivuxolimab. The receptors were gathered from an adult with an advanced solid tumor such as melanoma, head and neck, liver or kidney cancer. CDR3s include the opening cysteine and the closing phenylalanine or tryptophan. A D gene is named only where the DNA matches it firmly. Clone size is given for some rows only: seen once, a few or many times, or a class if the clone is expanded.

v_call	j_call	d_call	clone_size	cdr3_aa	cdr3_nt
TRBV14	TRBJ2-7	TRBD1	-	CASSQGQVYEQYF	TGTGCCAGCAGCCAGGGACAGGTCTACGAGCAGTACTTC
TRBV11-2	TRBJ2-5	TRBD2	-	CASSLGGGLQETQYF	TGTGCCAGCAGCTTAGGGGGAGGGCTCCAAGAGACCCAGTACTTC
TRBV6-1	TRBJ1-4	-	-	CASSGLGEKLFF	TGTGCCAGCAGCGGATTGGGTGAAAAACTGTTTTTT
TRBV7-2	TRBJ1-2	-	-	CASSPGPFSNYGYTF	TGTGCCAGCAGCCCCGGACCTTTCTCGAACTATGGCTACACCTTC
TRBV29-1	TRBJ1-2	TRBD1	-	CSVEGQGANYGYTF	TGCAGCGTTGAAGGACAGGGGGCGAACTATGGCTACACCTTC
TRBV7-9	TRBJ2-7	-	-	CASSSPGTPTYEQYF	TGTGCCAGCAGCTCGCCCGGGACACCTACCTACGAGCAGTACTTC
TRBV7-9	TRBJ2-7	TRBD2	once	CASSRPTSGAYEQYF	TGTGCCAGCAGCCGCCCTACTAGCGGGGCCTACGAGCAGTACTTC
TRBV4-1	TRBJ2-2	-	-	CASSHGAKSNTGELFF	TGCGCCAGCAGCCACGGAGCAAAATCAAACACCGGGGAGCTGTTTTTT
TRBV6-5	TRBJ2-7	-	-	CASSHPGRLYEQYF	TGTGCCAGCAGTCATCCGGGACGGTTGTACGAGCAGTACTTC
TRBV19	TRBJ1-5	TRBD1	-	CASSIGTASNQPQHF	TGTGCCAGTAGCATCGGGACAGCGAGCAATCAGCCCCAGCATTTT
TRBV20-1	TRBJ2-1	-	-	CSARYSSEQFF	TGCAGTGCTAGGTATTCGAGTGAGCAGTTCTTC
TRBV19	TRBJ2-7	TRBD2	-	CASSGTSSSYEQYF	TGTGCCAGTAGCGGGACTAGCAGCTCCTACGAGCAGTACTTC
TRBV6-5	TRBJ1-5	-	-	CASSESRGNQPQHF	TGTGCCAGCAGCGAAAGCAGGGGCAATCAGCCCCAGCATTTT
TRBV4-3	TRBJ2-1	TRBD2	-	CASSQARGEGYEQFF	TGCGCCAGCAGCCAAGCACGGGGGGAGGGGTATGAGCAGTTCTTC
TRBV13	TRBJ2-7	TRBD2	-	CASSPSGSGIRVSYEQYF	TGTGCCAGCAGCCCTAGCGGGAGTGGAATAAGGGTCTCCTACGAGCAGTACTTC
TRBV6-5	TRBJ1-5	-	-	CASSYRRDRQPQHF	TGTGCCAGCAGTTACCGGAGGGATCGTCAGCCCCAGCATTTT
TRBV7-2	TRBJ2-7	TRBD1	-	CASSTGQGAYEQYF	TGTGCCAGCAGCACGGGACAGGGAGCCTACGAGCAGTACTTC
TRBV5-1	TRBJ1-1	TRBD1	-	CASSPTGAEAFF	TGCGCCAGCAGCCCGACAGGGGCTGAAGCTTTCTTT
TRBV7-2	TRBJ1-4	-	once	CASSLGAQGTNEKLFF	TGTGCCAGCAGCTTAGGAGCACAGGGCACTAATGAAAAACTGTTTTTT
TRBV6-5	TRBJ1-4	-	once	CASSYSIGGKEKLFF	TGTGCCAGCAGTTACTCGATTGGTGGGAAAGAAAAACTGTTTTTT
TRBV11-2	TRBJ2-7	-	-	CASSLVPYSERYEQYF	TGTGCCAGCAGCTTAGTTCCCTACAGTGAACGCTACGAGCAGTACTTC
TRBV19	TRBJ1-5	-	-	CASVGAGDQPQHF	TGTGCCAGTGTAGGGGCAGGGGATCAGCCCCAGCATTTT
TRBV6-5	TRBJ2-7	-	-	CASGDGGYEQYF	TGTGCCAGCGGGGACGGGGGCTACGAGCAGTACTTC
TRBV11-3	TRBJ2-1	TRBD1	-	CASSLGGQTYNEQFF	TGTGCCAGCAGCTTAGGGGGACAGACCTACAATGAGCAGTTCTTC
TRBV28	TRBJ1-4	-	-	CASRILRGVGEKLFF	TGTGCCAGCAGGATCCTGCGGGGGGTCGGTGAAAAACTGTTTTTT
TRBV27	TRBJ2-7	TRBD2	-	CASSSGLTSGGPYEQYF	TGTGCCAGCAGTTCGGGCCTGACTAGCGGGGGGCCCTACGAGCAGTACTTC
TRBV6-1	TRBJ1-1	-	-	CASRDLEAFF	TGTGCCAGCAGAGACCTGGAAGCTTTCTTT
TRBV11-2	TRBJ2-7	-	-	CASSLDRGAYEQYF	TGTGCCAGCAGCTTAGACAGGGGAGCGTACGAGCAGTACTTC
TRBV6-5	TRBJ2-7	-	-	CASGDGYEQYF	TGTGCCAGCGGCGACGGCTACGAGCAGTACTTC
TRBV27	TRBJ2-7	TRBD2	-	CASSPGLAVDEQYF	TGTGCCAGCAGTCCGGGACTAGCGGTGGACGAGCAGTACTTC
TRBV25-1	TRBJ1-1	-	-	CASSESPRASEAFF	TGTGCCAGCAGTGAATCCCCCAGGGCATCTGAAGCTTTCTTT
TRBV5-1	TRBJ2-1	-	once	CASSFGRYNEQFF	TGCGCCAGCAGTTTCGGCCGCTACAATGAGCAGTTCTTC
TRBV5-4	TRBJ2-5	-	-	CASSFGSNQETQYF	TGTGCCAGCAGCTTCGGCAGTAACCAAGAGACCCAGTACTTC
TRBV19	TRBJ1-2	-	-	CASSIGQAGTANYGYTF	TGTGCCAGTAGTATAGGACAGGCCGGGACCGCTAACTATGGCTACACCTTC
TRBV7-8	TRBJ1-3	-	-	CASSYISGNTIYF	TGTGCCAGCAGCTATATATCCGGAAACACCATATATTTT
TRBV4-3	TRBJ2-7	TRBD1	-	CASSPEGRQGLYEQYF	TGCGCCAGCAGCCCTGAAGGGAGACAGGGGCTATACGAGCAGTACTTC
TRBV27	TRBJ2-3	-	-	CASSLYRASTDTQYF	TGTGCCAGCAGTTTATACAGGGCAAGCACAGATACGCAGTATTTT
TRBV5-1	TRBJ1-2	-	-	CASSLSSNYGYTF	TGCGCCAGCAGCTTATCCAGCAATTATGGCTACACCTTC
TRBV6-5	TRBJ1-1	-	-	CASSSGPDRRNTEAFF	TGTGCCAGCAGTTCCGGCCCCGACAGGAGGAACACTGAAGCTTTCTTT
TRBV19	TRBJ1-2	TRBD1	-	CASSIGTGDYGYTF	TGTGCCAGTAGTATCGGGACAGGGGACTATGGCTACACCTTC
TRBV6-5	TRBJ2-7	TRBD1	-	CASSYSGTASYEQYF	TGTGCCAGCAGTTACTCCGGGACAGCCTCCTACGAGCAGTACTTC
TRBV21-1	TRBJ2-7	-	-	CASSIRYRDYEQYF	TGTGCCAGCAGCATACGTTACAGGGATTACGAGCAGTACTTC
TRBV29-1	TRBJ2-7	TRBD1	once	CSVVFGQGADEQYF	TGCAGCGTAGTATTCGGACAGGGGGCCGACGAGCAGTACTTC
TRBV5-5	TRBJ2-4	-	-	CASSFAGAKNIQYF	TGTGCCAGCAGCTTCGCGGGAGCCAAAAACATTCAGTACTTC
TRBV6-6	TRBJ2-1	TRBD2	-	CALAGGMDNEQFF	TGTGCCCTAGCGGGGGGGATGGACAATGAGCAGTTCTTC
TRBV5-8	TRBJ2-7	-	-	CASSLVIRSYEQYF	TGTGCCAGCAGCTTGGTTATCAGGAGCTACGAGCAGTACTTC
TRBV5-1	TRBJ2-7	TRBD2	-	CASRLRLAGFYEQYF	TGCGCCAGCAGGCTCAGACTAGCGGGATTCTACGAGCAGTACTTC
TRBV2	TRBJ2-7	-	-	CATTEGTYEQYF	TGTGCCACCACAGAAGGGACCTACGAGCAGTACTTC
TRBV28	TRBJ2-5	TRBD1	-	CASSTRDSQQETQYF	TGTGCCAGCAGTACAAGGGACAGCCAACAAGAGACCCAGTACTTC
TRBV29-1	TRBJ2-1	TRBD2	-	CSVDMVAGTTYNEQFF	TGCAGCGTTGATATGGTAGCGGGGACTACTTACAATGAGCAGTTCTTC
TRBV6-1	TRBJ2-7	TRBD2	-	CASSEGVTSSEQYF	TGTGCCAGCAGTGAAGGGGTGACTAGCTCCGAGCAGTACTTC
TRBV29-1	TRBJ2-5	-	-	CSVEDPGDGLKAQYF	TGCAGCGTTGAAGATCCTGGGGACGGGCTAAAGGCCCAGTACTTC
TRBV28	TRBJ2-5	-	-	CASSLRDSPSTQYF	TGTGCCAGCAGTCTCCGGGACTCGCCGTCGACCCAGTACTTC
TRBV19	TRBJ2-2	-	-	CATLGGTGELFF	TGTGCCACCTTAGGAGGCACCGGGGAGCTGTTTTTT
TRBV25-1	TRBJ1-1	-	once	CASNFPGDTEAFF	TGTGCCAGCAACTTCCCCGGAGACACTGAAGCTTTCTTT